Listed below are T cell receptor beta chains from one sample, sequenced in a study of blood T cell repertoires in COVID-19. Using immunoSEQ multiplex PCR, the repertoire was profiled, and TCRdb retains in-frame clones only, with some absent. The data hold more than 95,000 clones, with roughly 90% observed a single time. Sequenced sample: peripheral blood. Receptors were obtained from a human donor in a cohort sampled during active COVID-19. Both conserved end residues are part of each CDR3. The order of the fields is clone size, V gene, CDR3 length, D gene, J gene, CDR3 protein, CDR3 DNA. The D gene is left open where the match is weak. The size entry is marked missing in some rows and otherwise reads once, few, many or a size class.

>NA|TRBV19|15|TRBD2|TRBJ2-1
CASSIRTSGNNEQFF
TGTGCCAGTAGTATCCGGACTAGCGGTAACAATGAGCAGTTCTTC
>NA|TRBV21-1|21|NA|TRBJ1-5
CASSKPNSLTLHSYSNQPQHF
TGTGCCAGCAGCAAACCCAACAGCCTCACCCTCCATAGTTATAGCAATCAGCCCCAGCATTTT
>once|TRBV27|19|TRBD2|TRBJ2-7
CASSLQASGRALRTYEQYF
TGTGCCAGCAGTTTACAGGCTAGCGGGAGGGCCCTCAGGACCTACGAGCAGTACTTC
>NA|TRBV10-3|13|TRBD1|TRBJ1-1
CAISRTGETEAFF
TGTGCCATCAGCCGGACAGGCGAAACTGAAGCTTTCTTT
>NA|TRBV4-2|16|NA|TRBJ1-3
CASSQEVEESGNTIYF
TGTGCCAGCAGCCAAGAGGTGGAGGAGTCTGGAAACACCATATATTTT
>NA|TRBV10-1|16|TRBD2|TRBJ2-3
CASSQPGLAAADTQYF
TGCGCCAGCAGCCAACCGGGACTAGCGGCAGCGGATACGCAGTATTTT
>NA|TRBV27|13|NA|TRBJ1-1
CASSLLDPYEAFF
TGTGCCAGCAGCCTCCTAGACCCCTATGAAGCTTTCTTT
>NA|TRBV20-1|13|NA|TRBJ1-2
CSASGRQAEGYTF
TGCAGTGCTAGTGGTCGGCAGGCAGAGGGCTACACCTTC
>NA|TRBV7-8|20|TRBD2|TRBJ2-3
CASSPEGLAGLTGPRDTQYF
TGTGCCAGCAGCCCCGAAGGACTAGCGGGTCTGACGGGCCCACGTGATACGCAGTATTTT
>NA|TRBV28|12|NA|TRBJ2-7
CASSFASAGLYF
TGTGCCAGCAGTTTTGCCTCGGCCGGGTTGTACTTC
>NA|TRBV27|15|TRBD2|TRBJ2-3
CASSLLAGVLDTQYF
TGTGCCAGCAGTTTACTAGCGGGAGTCTTGGATACGCAGTATTTT
>NA|TRBV6-6|15|NA|TRBJ1-1
CASSLVGGANTEAFF
TGTGCCAGCAGTTTGGTCGGAGGAGCGAACACTGAAGCTTTCTTT
>NA|TRBV5-1|14|TRBD1|TRBJ1-6
CASSLGQDNSPLHF
TGCGCCAGCAGCTTAGGACAGGATAATTCACCCCTCCACTTT
>NA|TRBV28|17|NA|TRBJ2-3
CASSSPTGPTFAGTQYF
TGTGCCAGCAGTTCCCCGACAGGACCTACCTTTGCTGGTACGCAGTATTTT
>NA|TRBV4-2|15|NA|TRBJ2-3
CASSGSAASTDTQYF
TGTGCCAGCAGCGGTAGCGCAGCTAGCACAGATACGCAGTATTTT
>NA|TRBV18|15|NA|TRBJ2-3
CASSPARGLTDTQYF
TGTGCCAGCTCACCCGCCAGGGGATTAACAGATACGCAGTATTTT
>NA|TRBV28|14|TRBD2|TRBJ2-1
CASSKSGGYNEQFF
TGTGCCAGCAGCAAAAGCGGGGGATACAATGAGCAGTTCTTC
>NA|TRBV19|14|NA|TRBJ1-2
CASSGRTENYGYTF
TGTGCCAGTAGTGGGAGGACGGAGAACTATGGCTACACCTTC
>NA|TRBV14|14|NA|TRBJ1-6
CASSTGSYNSPLHF
TGTGCCAGCAGCACGGGCTCCTATAATTCACCCCTCCACTTT
>NA|TRBV5-1|14|TRBD1|TRBJ2-3
CASGTGQVPDTQYF
TGCGCCAGCGGCACGGGACAGGTCCCAGATACGCAGTATTTT
>NA|TRBV12-3/TRBV12-4|12|NA|TRBJ1-1
CASSPPEGRAFF
TGTGCCAGCAGCCCCCCAGAGGGTAGGGCTTTCTTT
>NA|TRBV5-6|16|TRBD2|TRBJ2-3
CASSFRTSGRKDTQYF
TGTGCCAGCAGTTTCCGGACTAGCGGGAGGAAAGATACGCAGTATTTT
>NA|TRBV27|13|TRBD1|TRBJ2-1
CASQGQGKSEQFF
TGTGCCAGCCAGGGACAGGGAAAATCGGAGCAGTTCTTC
>NA|TRBV4-1|17|NA|TRBJ1-6
CASSQDHSGAGRSPLHF
TGCGCCAGCAGCCAAGATCACTCGGGAGCAGGCCGATCACCCCTCCACTTT
>NA|TRBV6-4|14|TRBD2|TRBJ2-2
CASTSGVNTGELFF
TGTGCCAGCACTAGCGGGGTCAACACCGGGGAGCTGTTTTTT
>NA|TRBV30|17|TRBD1|TRBJ1-2
CAWSPWVDRGRSYGYTF
TGTGCCTGGTCACCCTGGGTAGACAGGGGTAGATCCTATGGCTACACCTTC
>NA|TRBV7-8|15|NA|TRBJ1-1
CASSSRPASDTEAFF
TGTGCCAGCAGCTCGCGGCCAGCGTCTGACACTGAAGCTTTCTTT
>NA|TRBV6-5|15|TRBD1|TRBJ1-2
CASSYTDRVNYGYTF
TGTGCCAGCAGTTACACCGACAGGGTCAACTATGGCTACACCTTC